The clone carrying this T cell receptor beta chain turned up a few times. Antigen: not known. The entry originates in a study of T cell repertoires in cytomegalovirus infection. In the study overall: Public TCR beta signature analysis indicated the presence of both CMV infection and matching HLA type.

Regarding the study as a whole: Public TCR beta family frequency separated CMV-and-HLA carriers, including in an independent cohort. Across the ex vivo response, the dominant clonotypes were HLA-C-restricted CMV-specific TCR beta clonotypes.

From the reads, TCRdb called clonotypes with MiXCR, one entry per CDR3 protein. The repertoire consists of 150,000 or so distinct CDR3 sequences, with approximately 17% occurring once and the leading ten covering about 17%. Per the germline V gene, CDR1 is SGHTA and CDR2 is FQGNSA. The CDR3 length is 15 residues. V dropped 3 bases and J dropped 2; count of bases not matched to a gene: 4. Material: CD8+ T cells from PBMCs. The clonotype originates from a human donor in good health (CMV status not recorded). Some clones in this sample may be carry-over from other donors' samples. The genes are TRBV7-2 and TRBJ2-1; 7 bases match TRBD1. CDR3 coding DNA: TGTGCCAGCAGCTTCCAGGGGGTCCCCTACAATGAGCAGTTCTTC. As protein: CASSFQGVPYNEQFF.